Each of the 16 T cell receptor beta chains below was sequenced from the same sample in a study of immune cell composition in non-small cell lung cancer. The protocol was immunoSEQ multiplex PCR, while the TCRdb copy is restricted to in-frame clones and leaves out a portion. This table holds 13,000 or so clones, more than 65% found once. Sequencing was done on a sample of lung tumor tissue. The receptor set was obtained from a human donor with non-small cell lung cancer.

This clone was picked up one time. This chain joins TRBV4-3 and TRBJ1-1; maybe TRBD1 (6 bases). The germline CDR1 and CDR2 sequences are LGHNA and YSLEER. The V gene lost 0 bases and the J gene lost 1 base, with 12 bases spanning the gap. This CDR3 has 16 residues. CDR3 bases: TGCGCCAGCAGCCAAGATTGGGGGGGGGCGAACACTGAAGCTTTCTTT. Amino acid sequence: CASSQDWGGANTEAFF.

This clone was recorded a few times. CDR3 residues: CASSFSGLFAGEEQYF. Here the CDR3 DNA reads TGTGCCAGCAGCTTCAGCGGGTTATTTGCGGGAGAGGAGCAGTACTTC. The chain links TRBV7-8 to TRBJ2-7; 7 nucleotides match TRBD2. CDR3 length: 16 residues. The trim removed 3 bases at V and 7 bases at J, leaving 15 bases unmatched. Germline loops: CDR1 SGHVS, CDR2 FQNEAQ.

The CDR3, as DNA: TGTGCCAGCAGCTACGACAGGGTGAAAGCTTTCTTT. This encodes CASSYDRVKAFF. This chain connects TRBV5-4 to TRBJ1-1; TRBD1 aligns across 7 bases. This CDR3 comprises 12 residues. V lost 3 bases and J lost 9; bases outside the gene matches: 5. The germline V gene has CDR1 SGHNT and CDR2 YYREEE (reference sequence).

By sample fraction, this clone is medium-sized (0.01 to 0.1%). This chain uses TRBV7-9 with TRBJ1-4; a possible D gene is TRBD1 (5 bases). Per the germline V gene, CDR1 is SEHNR and CDR2 is FQNEAQ (reference sequence). The ends were cut back, 7 bases at V and 4 bases at J, with 19 bases in the middle. CDR3 length: 16 residues. The CDR3 DNA reads as TGTGCCAGCACCGACCCCCGGGGCGGGAGTAATGAAAAACTGTTTTTT. Translated: CASTDPRGGSNEKLFF. The full variable domain, rest sourced from reference TRBV7-9 and TRBJ1-4, is DTGVSQNPRHKITKRGQNVTFRCDPISEHNRLYWYRQTLGQGPEFLTYFQNEAQLEKSRLLSDRFSAERPKGSFSTLEIQRTEQGDSAMYLCASTDPRGGSNEKLFFGSGTQLSVL.

The genes are TRBV7-2 and TRBJ2-3, with 9 bases fitting TRBD2. The CDR3 consists of 15 residues. The germline V gene encodes CDR1 SGHTA and CDR2 FQGNSA. The trim removed 2 bases at V and 4 bases at J, leaving 4 bases unmatched. CDR3 residues: CASSLRAGGPDTQYF. As DNA, the CDR3 is TGTGCCAGCAGCTTACGGGCGGGGGGGCCAGATACGCAGTATTTT.

The chain combines TRBV27 with TRBJ2-1, with 7 bases lining up with TRBD1. The V gene end was trimmed by 3 bases and the J gene end by 6 bases; junction bases not matched to a gene: 8. CDR3 length: 15 residues. CDR1 and CDR2 (germline): MNHEY, SMNVEV (reference sequence). CDR3 nucleotides: TGTGCCAGCAGTTTCAGGGGGAACATCCGCAATGAGCAGTTCTTC. It specifies CASSFRGNIRNEQFF.

The chain employs TRBV7-2 and TRBJ2-7; possibly TRBD2 for D (5 bases). CDR1 is SGHTA, CDR2 FQGNSA, per germline. The CDR3 consists of 15 residues. V lost 2 bases and J lost 0, with 11 bases in between. The CDR3 DNA sequence: TGTGCCAGCAGCTTAAGCGGCGTAAGCTCCTACGAGCAGTACTTC. It encodes CASSLSGVSSYEQYF.

This clone has only a few counts. The chain employs TRBV5-1 and TRBJ1-1; 10 bases match TRBD1. Losses at the gene ends were 3 bases for V and 3 bases for J; bases not matched to a gene: 11. The CDR3 is 17 residues long. Germline CDR1 and CDR2: SGHRS and YFSETQ. CDR3 in amino acids: CASSYYPGQGKDTEAFF. The CDR3 DNA reads as TGCGCCAGCAGCTATTATCCGGGACAGGGGAAAGACACTGAAGCTTTCTTT.

This sequence joins TRBV29-1 and TRBJ1-1; possible D gene TRBD1, 5 bases. The V end was cut by 4 bases, the J end by 2 bases, with 8 bases between. The CDR3 length is 12 residues. Germline V gene sequence: CDR1 SQVTM, CDR2 ANQGSEA. Here the CDR3 reads CSVARANTEAFF. The CDR3 nucleotides are TGCAGCGTTGCCAGGGCCAACACTGAAGCTTTCTTT.

The chain couples TRBV7-9 to TRBJ2-7; 10 positions match TRBD1. The CDR3 spans 13 residues. Trimming removed 2 bases from V and 6 bases from J; junction bases left unmatched: 1. Germline V gene data show CDR1 as SEHNR and CDR2 as FQNEAQ (reference sequence). CDR3 bases: TGTGCCAGCAGCTTAAGGACAGGGGGCGAGCAGTACTTC. Translating gives CASSLRTGGEQYF.

This chain connects TRBV30 to TRBJ1-3; TRBD1 is a possible D gene (6 bases). With 1 base removed from V and 0 bases from J, the gap between germline ends came to 13 bases. CDR1 and CDR2 (germline): GTSNPN, SVGIG (reference sequence). This CDR3 has 16 residues. The CDR3 nucleotides read TGTGCCTGGAGTGACAGGGCAAGGGGCTCTGGAAACACCATATATTTT. Its translation is CAWSDRARGSGNTIYF. Full variable domain (rest looked up from reference TRBV30 and TRBJ1-3): SQTIHQWPATLVQPVGSPLSLECTVEGTSNPNLYWYRQAAGRGLQLLFYSVGIGQISSEVPQNLSASRPQDRQFILSSKKLLLSDSGFYLCAWSDRARGSGNTIYFGEGSWLTVV.

The table lists this clone with a few counts. V gene TRBV6-6 combines with J gene TRBJ2-1; a weak D match, TRBD2 (7 bases). V was trimmed by 6 bases and J by 9 bases, leaving 24 bases between them. The germline CDR1 and CDR2 sequences are MNHNY and SVGAGI (reference sequence). This CDR3 region has 16 residues. The CDR3 region is CASSLDGGGPRGEQFF. CDR3 coding DNA: TGTGCCAGCAGCCTCGATGGGGGGGGGCCCCGGGGTGAGCAGTTCTTC.

The rearrangement uses TRBV15 and TRBJ2-3, with 14 positions matching TRBD2. V lost 3 bases, J lost 4 bases, and 6 bases stayed unmatched. CDR1 is LNHNV, CDR2 YYDKDF, per germline (reference sequence). CDR3 length equals 17 residues. DNA for the CDR3: TGTGCCACCAGCAGCCCCCCGACTAGCGGGAGGGCAGATACGCAGTATTTT. Translated: CATSSPPTSGRADTQYF. The full variable domain, with the rest looked up from reference TRBV15 and TRBJ2-3, is DAMVIQNPRYQVTQFGKPVTLSCSQTLNHNVMYWYQQKSSQAPKLLFHYYDKDFNNEADTPDNFQSRRPNTSFCFLDIRSPGLGDTAMYLCATSSPPTSGRADTQYFGPGTRLTVL.

This clone appeared a few times. This chain connects TRBV5-6 to TRBJ1-2; 8 nucleotides line up with TRBD1. This CDR3 has 15 residues. V trimming: 5 bases; J trimming: 11 bases; junction bases outside the gene matches: 17. The germline CDR1 and CDR2 sequences are SGHDT and YYEEEE. CDR3 sequence: CASSFTPPGTGGYTF. Written as DNA, the CDR3 is TGTGCCAGCAGTTTTACTCCACCCGGGACAGGAGGATACACCTTC.

The chain links TRBV6-5 to TRBJ1-4; possibly TRBD1 for D (6 bases). Between the trimmed V and J ends, which lost 6 bases and 8 bases, there was a span of 7 bases. The CDR3 contains 11 residues. Germline V lookup: CDR1 MNHEY, CDR2 SVGAGI. This chain's CDR3 is CASRTGEKLFF. CDR3 nucleotide sequence: TGTGCCAGCAGAACAGGGGAAAAACTGTTTTTT.

The chain carries TRBV11-2 and TRBJ2-5, with TRBD2 matching 10 bases. Per the germline V gene, CDR1 is SGHAT and CDR2 is FQNNGV. Germline trimming cut 1 base from V and 2 bases from J; bases unmatched to any gene: 4. This CDR3 is 16 amino acids long. CDR3 DNA sequence: TGTGCCAGCAGCTTAGCGGGACTAGCGAAACAAGAGACCCAGTACTTC. Residues: CASSLAGLAKQETQYF.